The 11 T cell receptor beta chains listed next were all sequenced from one sample in a study of blood T cell repertoires in COVID-19. Using immunoSEQ multiplex PCR, the repertoire was profiled, and TCRdb retains in-frame clones only, with some absent. The sample consists of about 120,000 clones, approximately 67% of them appearing once. The sample was peripheral blood. The receptors here all came from a woman aged 55-69 years with acute or convalescent COVID-19.

The V and J genes are TRBV19 and TRBJ2-5; 9 nucleotides align to TRBD2. The CDR3 contains 14 residues. CDR1 is LNHDA and CDR2 is SQIVND in the germline V gene (reference sequence). J lost 4 bases, V lost 7 bases, and 7 bases had no gene match. This CDR3 is CASKAGGTSETQYF. The DNA for the CDR3 is TGTGCCAGTAAAGCGGGGGGTACCTCAGAGACCCAGTACTTC.

The sample holds a few counts of this clone. The chain employs TRBV10-3 and TRBJ1-6, with D unclear. Trimming took 6 bases from V and 8 from J, leaving 14 bases between them. The CDR3 covers 14 residues. Germline V CDR1 and CDR2: ENHRY, SYGVKD. CDR3 bases: TGTGCCATCAGCGGGGTGGAACAATATTCACCCCTCCACTTT. Its protein is CAISGVEQYSPLHF.

Notes on this clone: A read error may produce the germline difference seen at one junction end. The CDR3 loop is CAGSSQTSGRNSNQPQHF. As DNA, the CDR3 is TGTGCCGGCAGCTCACAAACTTCGGGTAGGAATAGCAATCAGCCCCAGCATTTT. This chain uses TRBV7-3 with TRBJ1-5; D gene unclear. Germline lookup yields CDR1 SGHTA and CDR2 FQGTGA. The CDR3 runs 18 residues.

This sequence joins TRBV12-3 or TRBV12-4 and TRBJ2-5, with D possibly TRBD2 on 5 matching bases. The CDR3 contains 11 residues. V was clipped by 3 bases and J by 7 bases, with 6 bases between them. CDR3 amino acids: CASSFGGTQYF. CDR3 bases: TGTGCCAGCAGTTTCGGAGGGACCCAGTACTTC.

J is TRBJ1-3 and V is TRBV3-1 (or the pseudogene TRBV3-2); D is perhaps TRBD1 (6 bases). Trimming pared 1 base from V and 4 bases from J, leaving 11 bases between. The CDR3 loop spans 15 amino acids. CDR1 and CDR2 from the germline V gene are LGHDT and YNNKEL (reference sequence). This CDR3 reads CASSQVAGAGNTIYF. Written as DNA, the CDR3 is TGTGCCAGCAGCCAAGTTGCAGGGGCGGGAAACACCATATATTTT.

The chain employs TRBV19 and TRBJ1-1, with 8 bases identical to TRBD1. The CDR3 runs to 15 residues. Germline lookup yields CDR1 LNHDA and CDR2 SQIVND (reference sequence). The junction had 10 bases not matched to a gene; V was cut back by 5 bases and J by 5 bases. This CDR3 reads CASSPLRGRGTEAFF. In nucleotides, the CDR3 is TGTGCCAGTAGTCCACTCAGGGGGCGCGGGACTGAAGCTTTCTTT.

This clone was recorded a few times. This CDR3 reads CASSKDRNHYGYTF. The CDR3 nucleotides are TGTGCCAGCAGCAAGGACAGAAATCACTATGGCTACACCTTC. The chain combines TRBV3-1 (or the pseudogene TRBV3-2) with TRBJ1-2, with TRBD1 as a possible D gene (6 bases). Germline lookup yields CDR1 LGHDT and CDR2 YNNKEL (reference sequence). This CDR3 has 14 amino acids. Deletions cut 5 bases from V and 3 bases from J, with 13 bases between.

V gene TRBV3-1 (or the pseudogene TRBV3-2) combines with J gene TRBJ1-1; 7 bases line up with TRBD1. Germline lookup yields CDR1 LGHDT and CDR2 YNNKEL (reference sequence). This CDR3 contains 15 residues. Trimming removed 4 bases from V and 5 bases from J; junction bases left unmatched: 10. The CDR3: CASSRLINRGTEAFF. In DNA form, the CDR3 reads TGTGCCAGCAGCCGACTAATAAACAGGGGAACTGAAGCTTTCTTT.

The CDR3 DNA is TGTGCCAGCAGCTTAAACCCCATATTTGGCAGTCAGGCCTCCTTGGAAGCCTATGGCTACACCTTC. It is translated as CASSLNPIFGSQASLEAYGYTF. This chain connects TRBV7-8 to TRBJ1-2; D unclear. The V gene's germline CDR1 is SGHVS and CDR2 FQNEAQ. CDR3 length: 22 amino acids. V was cut by 2 bases and J by 4 bases, with 35 bases left in between.

The V gene is TRBV29-1, the J gene TRBJ2-3; TRBD2 matches 13 bases. The length of the CDR3 is 15 residues. With V trimmed by 1 base and J by 4 bases, 2 bases remained unmatched. The germline CDR1 and CDR2 sequences are SQVTM and ANQGSEA. CDR3 nucleotides: TGCAGCGTTGAAGCCACTAGCGGGGGGGCAGATACGCAGTATTTT. It translates to CSVEATSGGADTQYF.

This clone was seen a few times. The chain uses TRBV29-1 and TRBJ1-2; TRBD1 matches at 8 bases. The V gene end was trimmed by 6 bases and the J gene end by 3 bases; junction bases not matched to a gene: 6. The CDR3 runs to 13 residues. Germline-derived CDR1 and CDR2 are SQVTM and ANQGSEA. For the CDR3, the DNA is TGCAGCGTCAGAGGACAGGGACACTATGGCTACACCTTC. Protein product: CSVRGQGHYGYTF.